This T cell receptor (beta chain) was recovered during a study of blood T cells in healthy people across ages. Study-wide results and limits: Long-lived donors carried more naive CD4+ cells and greater diversity than aged donors.

Alongside a J-beta primer mix, a sample-barcoded 5' primer served in a second PCR lasting roughly 7 to 11 cycles. TCRdb re-called the 5' RACE reads with MiXCR, one entry per CDR3 protein. The sample shows some 1,800,000 distinct CDR3 sequences, around 42% of them seen only once. The CDR3 totals 16 residues. Germline-derived CDR1 and CDR2 are SGHTA and FQGNSA. This clonotype was found a few times. What it recognizes is unknown. The junction departs from the called germline gene at one end, perhaps through a read error. The chain couples TRBV7-2 to TRBJ2-3, with D possibly TRBD1 on 5 matching bases. Material for sequencing was blood. This TCR was sampled from a human donor in good health. As DNA, the CDR3 is TGTGCCAGCAGCTCCGAGGCGGTTTGGGGCACAGATACGCGGTATTTT. Residues: CASSSEAVWGTDTRYF.